The clone carrying this TCR beta chain has just one count. The source of the sample is a study of blood T cell repertoires in COVID-19. Study-wide context: Collection of acute and convalescent COVID-19 samples took place in the United States, Italy and Spain. From T cells, B-cell-depleted T cells, or PBMCs came the material, which was cDNA or gDNA.

As originally analysed: It was from reference gene primer amplification that nucleated cell counts were estimated. Assay used: immunoSEQ multiplex PCR; TCRdb lists only in-frame clones, some missing. The V and J calls and the clone size are those of that table, but D and trimming were determined from the DNA. The sample records 200,000 to 250,000 clones, roughly four fifths being singletons. The germline CDR1 and CDR2 sequences are LGHNA and YSLEER. The CDR3 contains 13 residues. V was trimmed by 5 bases and J by 8 bases, leaving 13 bases between them. The V and J genes are TRBV4-3 and TRBJ2-1, with D possibly being TRBD1 (5 bases). Sequenced material: peripheral blood. The TCR originated in a woman aged 65 to 85 with acute or convalescent COVID-19. CDR3: CASSGRVGDEQFF. The CDR3, as DNA: TGCGCCAGCAGCGGCAGGGTAGGGGATGAGCAGTTCTTC.